The next 21 T cell receptor beta chains were all read from a single sample in a study of shared clonotypes between healthy human individuals. Cells designated naive CD8 were CD45RO-negative and were positively selected for CCR7, with terminally differentiated effector memory CD45RA+ cells excluded. The method was immunoSEQ multiplex PCR; TCRdb's version includes in-frame clones alone and lacks a portion of them. The table has hundreds of thousands of clones, about 90% seen once. The sequenced sample consisted of naive CD8+ T cells sorted from blood. The receptor set was obtained from a man younger than 45 in good health.

V gene TRBV14 combines with J gene TRBJ2-7, with D uncertain. The CDR3 runs 13 residues. Germline CDR1 reads SGHDN; CDR2 reads FVKESK. V gave up 4 bases and J gave up 5 bases, with 12 bases separating them. CDR3 amino acids: CASSLLDVDEQYF. CDR3 DNA sequence: TGTGCCAGCAGCCTGCTAGATGTGGACGAGCAGTACTTC.

This clone was seen only once. This rearrangement joins TRBV28 to TRBJ2-1; 9 bases are a match to TRBD2. V shed 0 bases and J 0 bases; nucleotides not matched to a gene: 0. The CDR3 sequence is 16 residues long. Germline-derived CDR1 and CDR2 are MDHEN and SYDVKM. The CDR3 spells CASSLWREGSYNEQFF. The CDR3 nucleotides read TGTGCCAGCAGTTTATGGCGGGAGGGCTCCTACAATGAGCAGTTCTTC.

The CDR3 spells CASSAGTIQETQYF. In DNA, the CDR3 is TGTGCCAGTAGTGCGGGGACAATTCAAGAGACCCAGTACTTC. This chain links TRBV19 with TRBJ2-5; D could derive from TRBD1 or TRBD2 (6 bases each). The V end was cut by 5 bases, the J end by 2 bases, with 12 bases between. From germline, CDR1 is LNHDA and CDR2 SQIVND (reference sequence). The CDR3 is 14 amino acids.

The chain couples TRBV15 to TRBJ2-5; no definite D call. The CDR3 consists of 12 residues. V was pared by 3 bases and J by 2 bases, with 4 bases between. The V gene's germline CDR1 is LNHNV and CDR2 YYDKDF (reference sequence). The CDR3 DNA reads TGTGCCACCAGCAGCGATCAAGAGACCCAGTACTTC. This translates into CATSSDQETQYF.

The chain is built from TRBV15 and TRBJ2-3; TRBD2 might be the D (5 bases). The CDR3 consists of 17 residues. CDR1 is LNHNV and CDR2 is YYDKDF in the germline V gene (reference sequence). Trimming cost V 0 bases and J 2 bases, with 15 bases left between them. The DNA of the CDR3 is TGTGCCACCAGCAGAGATGGCTCGGGGATTCCCACAGATACGCAGTATTTT. It yields the protein CATSRDGSGIPTDTQYF.

The chain has TRBV25-1 and TRBJ1-1; tentative D call: TRBD1 (5 bases). This CDR3 spans 14 amino acids. CDR1 and CDR2 from the germline V gene are MGHDK and SYGVNS. The V gene lost 8 bases and the J gene lost 1 base, with 14 bases spanning the gap. The CDR3 loop is CASAVGQGNTEAFF. The CDR3 DNA follows: TGTGCCAGCGCAGTGGGCCAGGGGAACACTGAAGCTTTCTTT.

The chain carries TRBV14 and TRBJ1-2; D ambiguous. Trimming took off 1 base at V and 7 bases at J, with 25 bases between the two ends. The germline V gene encodes CDR1 SGHDN and CDR2 FVKESK. CDR3 size: 18 residues. The CDR3 DNA sequence: TGTGCCAGCAGCCAAGGGAATCAAAAGCACGGAGACCCTATTGGCTACACCTTC. It specifies CASSQGNQKHGDPIGYTF.

The gene calls are TRBV5-3 and TRBJ2-7; D possibly corresponds to TRBD2 (6 bases). TRBV5-3 carries the ORF label, with uncertain function. V dropped 0 bases and J dropped 4 bases, with 14 bases sitting between them. CDR3 length: 15 residues. The CDR3 region is CARSLVLGDFYEQYF. Here the CDR3 DNA reads TGTGCCAGAAGCTTGGTTTTAGGGGACTTTTACGAGCAGTACTTC.

The rearrangement uses TRBV14 and TRBJ2-3, with D possibly matching TRBD1 (6 bases). The germline CDR1 and CDR2 sequences are SGHDN and FVKESK. The CDR3 runs 16 residues. The ends were cut back, 1 base at V and 2 bases at J, with 13 bases in the middle. The DNA of the CDR3 is TGTGCCAGCAGCCAAGGGGGCAGGGGATACACAGATACGCAGTATTTT. Amino acid sequence: CASSQGGRGYTDTQYF.

The chain has TRBV5-4 and TRBJ1-1; TRBD1 aligns across 10 bases. The J segment lost 8 bases and the V segment lost 4 bases, leaving 5 bases of the junction unmatched. The CDR3 has 13 residues. CDR1 and CDR2 from the germline V gene are SGHNT and YYREEE (reference sequence). The CDR3 DNA is TGTGCCAGCAGCGGGGGACAGGGGATGGAAGCTTTCTTT. Protein sequence: CASSGGQGMEAFF.

This clone appeared a few times. V is TRBV27 and J is TRBJ2-7; 9 bases match TRBD1. V dropped 4 bases and J dropped 3; count of bases not matched to a gene: 4. Looked up from germline, CDR1 is MNHEY and CDR2 is SMNVEV (reference sequence). CDR3 length: 14 residues. CDR3 loop: CASSWTGDLYEQYF. CDR3 bases: TGTGCCAGCAGTTGGACAGGGGACCTCTACGAGCAGTACTTC.

The chain links TRBV27 to TRBJ2-7; 10 bases align to TRBD2. CDR3 length equals 15 residues. Trimming took 6 bases from V and 5 from J; bases not matched to a gene: 10. Germline CDR1 and CDR2: MNHEY and SMNVEV (reference sequence). The CDR3 sequence: CASRPHLAGADEQYF. The DNA for the CDR3 is TGTGCCAGCAGACCGCACCTAGCGGGAGCTGACGAGCAGTACTTC.

The chain links TRBV29-1 to TRBJ1-1, with 10 bases fitting TRBD1. Germline V gene data show CDR1 as SQVTM and CDR2 as ANQGSEA. V gave up 5 bases and J gave up 4 bases; unmatched junction bases: 13. The length of the CDR3 is 16 residues. Here the CDR3 reads CSVHPMGDRGGTEAFF. DNA of the CDR3: TGCAGCGTTCATCCCATGGGGGACAGGGGAGGCACTGAAGCTTTCTTT.

The chain couples TRBV7-9 to TRBJ2-1; 8 nucleotides line up with TRBD2. The CDR3 sequence is 15 residues long. J lost 4 bases, V lost 2 bases, and 4 bases had no gene match. CDR1 SEHNR and CDR2 FQNEAQ come from the germline V gene (reference sequence). The CDR3 DNA reads as TGTGCCAGCAGCTTACCGAGCGGGAGTTACAATGAGCAGTTCTTC. It encodes CASSLPSGSYNEQFF.

V is TRBV9 and J is TRBJ2-7; D is perhaps TRBD2 (5 bases). In germline, CDR1 is SGDLS, CDR2 YYNGEE. CDR3 length: 15 amino acids. Trimming cost V 0 bases and J 3 bases, with 13 bases left between them. This CDR3 is CASSVGSSPSYEQYF. CDR3 bases: TGTGCCAGCAGCGTAGGCTCTAGCCCTAGCTACGAGCAGTACTTC.

The J gene is TRBJ2-3, the V gene TRBV7-6; possible D gene TRBD2, 5 bases. The germline CDR1 and CDR2 sequences are SGHVS and FNYEAQ. The V end lost 5 bases, the J end lost 2 bases, and 11 bases lay between the germline ends. CDR3 length: 14 amino acids. The CDR3 loop is CASSPRGYTDTQYF. CDR3 nucleotide sequence: TGTGCCAGCAGCCCCCGGGGATACACAGATACGCAGTATTTT. Filled out from reference TRBV7-6 and TRBJ2-3, the complete variable domain reads GAGVSQSPRYKVTKRGQDVALRCDPISGHVSLYWYRQALGQGPEFLTYFNYEAQQDKSGLPNDRFSAERPEGSISTLTIQRTEQRDSAMYRCASSPRGYTDTQYFGPGTRLTVL.

The chain combines TRBV15 with TRBJ2-1, with 8 bases that match TRBD2. CDR3 size: 17 residues. CDR1 is LNHNV and CDR2 is YYDKDF in the germline V gene (reference sequence). Losses at the gene ends were 3 bases for V and 8 bases for J; bases not matched to a gene: 15. DNA for the CDR3: TGTGCCACCAGCAGGGACCCTCTAGCGGGTCCTTTCGATGAGCAGTTCTTC. It translates to CATSRDPLAGPFDEQFF.

The chain uses TRBV19 and TRBJ2-7; 9 nucleotides align to TRBD2. Per germline, CDR1 LNHDA and CDR2 SQIVND (reference sequence). This CDR3 is built from 14 residues. J gave up 3 bases and V 5 bases, and 5 bases lay outside the gene matches. Here the CDR3 DNA reads TGTGCCAGTAGTCCGGGACTAGCACGCTACGAGCAGTACTTC. It codes for CASSPGLARYEQYF.

This chain connects TRBV5-6 to TRBJ2-3; no firm D call. V was trimmed by 4 bases and J by 4 bases, leaving 16 bases between them. From germline, CDR1 is SGHDT and CDR2 YYEEEE. The CDR3 runs to 15 residues. CDR3 amino acids: CASSPTAANADTQYF. The CDR3 DNA reads as TGTGCCAGCAGCCCAACGGCCGCAAACGCAGATACGCAGTATTTT.

Here the CDR3 DNA reads TGCAGCGTTGAGGAGGGCAACACAGATACGCAGTATTTT. Translated: CSVEEGNTDTQYF. The chain carries TRBV29-1 and TRBJ2-3, with D possibly matching TRBD2 (6 bases). V was trimmed by 3 bases and J by 2 bases, leaving 9 bases between them. There are 13 residues in the CDR3. The germline CDR1 and CDR2 sequences are SQVTM and ANQGSEA.

The rearrangement joins TRBV5-6 to TRBJ1-5; unclear D gene. The V gene's germline CDR1 is SGHDT and CDR2 YYEEEE. This CDR3 contains 12 residues. V lost 2 bases and J 7 bases, leaving 7 bases between the germline ends. Here the CDR3 reads CASSFLSQPQHF. The CDR3 nucleotides read TGTGCCAGCAGCTTCCTTTCGCAGCCCCAGCATTTT.